This note documents a single TCR beta chain sequence. No antigen is known for it. Because the CDR3's place on the DNA is in doubt, the DNA is left out and the CDR3 is given as listed by TCRdb. The source of the sample is a study of OX40 agonist ivuxolimab in advanced cancers. For the study at large: Partial responses were achieved by three patients, of whom one had hepatocellular carcinoma and two had cutaneous melanoma.

The CDR3 is 14 amino acids long, termini counted. CDR1 and CDR2 from the germline V gene are SGHTA and FQGNSA. Sequencing used immunoSEQ multiplex PCR; TCRdb keeps in-frame clones, though not all of them. The table lists 70,000 to 80,000 clones, 89% of them singletons. Overall study findings and caveats: Clonal expansion by week 6 occurred in CD4+ and CD8+ blood T cells (at 0.1 to 3.0 mg/kg). Certain nonresponders additionally had low normalized T-cell clonal expansion.

Source: CD4+ or CD8+ T cells sorted from blood, taken in a trial of the OX40 agonist ivuxolimab. The TCR originated in an adult with an advanced solid tumor such as melanoma, head and neck, liver or kidney cancer. This chain connects TRBV7-2 to TRBJ2-1. CDR3 residues: CASSFGPGANEQFF.